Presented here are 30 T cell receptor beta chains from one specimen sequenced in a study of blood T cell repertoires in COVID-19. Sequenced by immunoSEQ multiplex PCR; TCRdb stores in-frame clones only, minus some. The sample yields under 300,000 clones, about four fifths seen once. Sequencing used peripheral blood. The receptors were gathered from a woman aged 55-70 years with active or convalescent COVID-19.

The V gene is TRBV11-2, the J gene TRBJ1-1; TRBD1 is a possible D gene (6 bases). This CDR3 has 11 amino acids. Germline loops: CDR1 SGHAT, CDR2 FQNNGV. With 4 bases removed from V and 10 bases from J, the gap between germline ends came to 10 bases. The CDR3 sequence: CASSSPRGAFF. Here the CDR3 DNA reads TGTGCCAGCAGCTCCCCCAGGGGAGCTTTCTTT.

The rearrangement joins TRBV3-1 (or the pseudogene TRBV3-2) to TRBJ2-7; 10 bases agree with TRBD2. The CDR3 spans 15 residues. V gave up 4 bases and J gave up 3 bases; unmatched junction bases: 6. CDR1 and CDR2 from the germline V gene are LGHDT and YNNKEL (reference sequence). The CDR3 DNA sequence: TGTGCCAGCAGCCCTCACCGGACTAGCGGCTACGAGCAGTACTTC. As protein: CASSPHRTSGYEQYF.

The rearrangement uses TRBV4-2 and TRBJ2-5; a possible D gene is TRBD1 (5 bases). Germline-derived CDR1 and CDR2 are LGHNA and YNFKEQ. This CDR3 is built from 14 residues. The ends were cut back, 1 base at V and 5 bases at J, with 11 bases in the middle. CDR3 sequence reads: CASSQGGAGETQYF. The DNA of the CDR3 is TGTGCCAGCAGCCAAGGTGGGGCCGGGGAGACCCAGTACTTC.

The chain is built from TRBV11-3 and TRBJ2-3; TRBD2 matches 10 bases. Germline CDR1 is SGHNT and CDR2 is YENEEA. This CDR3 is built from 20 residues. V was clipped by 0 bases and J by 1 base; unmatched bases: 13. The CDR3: CASSLDSAGGSMEGTDTQYF. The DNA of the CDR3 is TGTGCCAGCAGCTTAGATTCAGCGGGGGGGTCGATGGAGGGCACAGATACGCAGTATTTT.

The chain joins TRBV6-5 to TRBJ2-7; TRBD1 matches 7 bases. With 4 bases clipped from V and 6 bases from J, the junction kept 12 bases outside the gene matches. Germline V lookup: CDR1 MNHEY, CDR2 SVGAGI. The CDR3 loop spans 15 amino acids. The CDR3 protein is CASSFTGAQGSEQYF. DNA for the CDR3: TGTGCCAGCAGTTTCACAGGGGCCCAAGGGAGCGAGCAGTACTTC.

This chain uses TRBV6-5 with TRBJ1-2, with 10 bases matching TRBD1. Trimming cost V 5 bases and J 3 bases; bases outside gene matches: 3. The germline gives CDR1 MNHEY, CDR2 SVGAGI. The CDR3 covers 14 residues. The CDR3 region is CASSRDRGDYGYTF. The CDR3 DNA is TGTGCCAGCAGTAGGGACAGGGGAGACTATGGCTACACCTTC.

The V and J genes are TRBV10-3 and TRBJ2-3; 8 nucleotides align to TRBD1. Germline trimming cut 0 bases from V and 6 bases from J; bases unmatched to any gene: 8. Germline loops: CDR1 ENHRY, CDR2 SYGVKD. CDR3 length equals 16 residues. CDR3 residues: CAISESEDREDDTQYF. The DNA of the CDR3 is TGTGCCATCAGTGAGTCCGAGGACAGGGAAGACGATACGCAGTATTTT.

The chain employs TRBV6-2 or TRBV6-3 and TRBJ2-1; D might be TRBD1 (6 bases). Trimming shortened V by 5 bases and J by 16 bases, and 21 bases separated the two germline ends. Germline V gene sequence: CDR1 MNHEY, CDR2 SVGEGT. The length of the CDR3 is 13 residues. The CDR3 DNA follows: TGTGCCAGCAGTAACCCAAACAGGGCCCACTACTTCTTC. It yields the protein CASSNPNRAHYFF.

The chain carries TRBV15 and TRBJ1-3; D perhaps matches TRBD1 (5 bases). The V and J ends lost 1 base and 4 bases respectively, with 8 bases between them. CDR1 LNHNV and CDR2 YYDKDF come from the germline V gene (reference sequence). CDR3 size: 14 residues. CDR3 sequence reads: CATSRAGIGNTIYF. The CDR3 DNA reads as TGTGCCACCAGCAGAGCAGGGATCGGAAACACCATATATTTT.

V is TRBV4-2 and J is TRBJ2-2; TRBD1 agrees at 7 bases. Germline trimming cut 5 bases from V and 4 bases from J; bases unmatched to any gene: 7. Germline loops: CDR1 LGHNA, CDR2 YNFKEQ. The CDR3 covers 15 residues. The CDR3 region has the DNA TGTGCCAGCAGCACCGGGACAGCAGGCACCGGGGAGCTGTTTTTT. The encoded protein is CASSTGTAGTGELFF.

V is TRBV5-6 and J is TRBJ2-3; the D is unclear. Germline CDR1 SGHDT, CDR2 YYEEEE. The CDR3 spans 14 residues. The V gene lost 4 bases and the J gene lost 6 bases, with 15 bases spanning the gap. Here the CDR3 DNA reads TGTGCCAGCAGCCCGGTCGGAGTGAAGGATACGCAGTATTTT. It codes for CASSPVGVKDTQYF.

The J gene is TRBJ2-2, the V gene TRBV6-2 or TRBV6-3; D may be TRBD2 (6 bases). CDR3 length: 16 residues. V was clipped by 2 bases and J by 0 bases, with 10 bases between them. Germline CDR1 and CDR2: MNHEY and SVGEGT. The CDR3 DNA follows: TGTGCCAGCAGTTACAGGAGGGTAGCGAACACCGGGGAGCTGTTTTTT. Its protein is CASSYRRVANTGELFF.

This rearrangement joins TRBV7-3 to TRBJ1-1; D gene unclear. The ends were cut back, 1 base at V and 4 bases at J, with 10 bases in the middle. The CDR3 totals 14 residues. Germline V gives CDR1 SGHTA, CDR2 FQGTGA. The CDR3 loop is CASSLNPGSTEAFF. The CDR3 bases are TGTGCCAGCAGCTTAAATCCGGGATCCACTGAAGCTTTCTTT.

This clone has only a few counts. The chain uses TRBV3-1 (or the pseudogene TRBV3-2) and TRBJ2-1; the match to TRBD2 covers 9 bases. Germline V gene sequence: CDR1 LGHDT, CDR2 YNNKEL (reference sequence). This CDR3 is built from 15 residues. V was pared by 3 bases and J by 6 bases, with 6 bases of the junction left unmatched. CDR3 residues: CASSQASGVGNEQFF. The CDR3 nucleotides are TGTGCCAGCAGCCAGGCTAGCGGGGTAGGCAATGAGCAGTTCTTC.

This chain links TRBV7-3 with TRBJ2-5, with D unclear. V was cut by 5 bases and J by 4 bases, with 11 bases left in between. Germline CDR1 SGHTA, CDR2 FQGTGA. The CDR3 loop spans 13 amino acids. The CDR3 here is CASSPAARETQYF. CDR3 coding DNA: TGTGCCAGCAGCCCCGCGGCCCGAGAGACCCAGTACTTC. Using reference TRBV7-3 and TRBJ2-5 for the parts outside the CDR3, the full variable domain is GAGVSQTPSNKVTEKGKYVELRCDPISGHTALYWYRQSLGQGPEFLIYFQGTGAADDSGLPNDRFFAVRPEGSVSTLKIQRTERGDSAVYLCASSPAARETQYFGPGTRLLVL.

CDR3 region: CASRAPGQANTGELFF. DNA of the CDR3: TGTGCCAGCAGAGCCCCGGGACAGGCGAACACCGGGGAGCTGTTTTTT. The chain joins TRBV7-2 to TRBJ2-2, with 8 bases fitting TRBD1. The CDR3 has 16 amino acids. Germline loops: CDR1 SGHTA, CDR2 FQGNSA. Trimming at V came to 6 bases and at J to 0 bases, leaving 6 bases not matched to a gene.

The CDR3 protein is CASSSGQGYSPLHF. DNA of the CDR3: TGTGCCAGCAGCTCTGGACAGGGGTATTCACCCCTCCACTTT. This chain links TRBV7-8 with TRBJ1-6; 9 bases agree with TRBD1. The CDR3 is made up of 14 amino acids. Germline loops: CDR1 SGHVS, CDR2 FQNEAQ. Trimming cost V 4 bases and J 8 bases; bases outside gene matches: 3.

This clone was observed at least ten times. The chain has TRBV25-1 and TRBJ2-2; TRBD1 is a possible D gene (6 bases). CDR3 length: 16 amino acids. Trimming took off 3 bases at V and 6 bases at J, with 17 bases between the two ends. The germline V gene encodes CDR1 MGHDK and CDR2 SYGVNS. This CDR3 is CASSDRQEIRAGELFF. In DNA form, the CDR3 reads TGTGCCAGCAGTGACCGACAGGAAATTCGGGCCGGGGAGCTGTTTTTT. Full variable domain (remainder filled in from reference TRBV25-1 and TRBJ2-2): EADIYQTPRYLVIGTGKKITLECSQTMGHDKMYWYQQDPGMELHLIHYSYGVNSTEKGDLSSESTVSRIRTEHFPLTLESARPSHTSQYLCASSDRQEIRAGELFFGEGSRLTVL.

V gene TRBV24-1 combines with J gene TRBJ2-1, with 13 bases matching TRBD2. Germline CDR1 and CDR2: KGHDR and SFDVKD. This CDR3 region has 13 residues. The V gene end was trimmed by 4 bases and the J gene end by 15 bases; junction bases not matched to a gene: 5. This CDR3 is CATSETSGGIRFF. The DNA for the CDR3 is TGTGCCACCAGTGAGACTAGCGGGGGGATCCGGTTCTTC.

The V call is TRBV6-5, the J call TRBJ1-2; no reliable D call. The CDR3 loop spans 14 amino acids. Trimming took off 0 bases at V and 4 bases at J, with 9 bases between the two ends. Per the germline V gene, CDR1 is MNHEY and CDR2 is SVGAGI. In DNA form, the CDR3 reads TGTGCCAGCAGTTACTCGGAGGGTCCCTATGGCTACACCTTC. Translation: CASSYSEGPYGYTF.

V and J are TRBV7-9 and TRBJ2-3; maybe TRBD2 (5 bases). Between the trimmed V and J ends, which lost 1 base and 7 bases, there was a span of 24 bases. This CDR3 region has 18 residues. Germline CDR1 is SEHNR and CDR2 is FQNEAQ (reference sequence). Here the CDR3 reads CASSLVVKPSPALHTQYF. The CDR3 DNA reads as TGTGCCAGCAGCTTAGTGGTGAAGCCTAGCCCGGCGCTGCATACGCAGTATTTT.

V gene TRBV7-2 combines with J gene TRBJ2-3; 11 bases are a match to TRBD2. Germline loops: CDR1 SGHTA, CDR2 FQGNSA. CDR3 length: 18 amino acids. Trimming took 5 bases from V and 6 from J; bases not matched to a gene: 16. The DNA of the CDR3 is TGTGCCAGCAGCCATGAGCCCATACTAGCGGGGGACGGGGATACGCAGTATTTT. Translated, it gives CASSHEPILAGDGDTQYF.

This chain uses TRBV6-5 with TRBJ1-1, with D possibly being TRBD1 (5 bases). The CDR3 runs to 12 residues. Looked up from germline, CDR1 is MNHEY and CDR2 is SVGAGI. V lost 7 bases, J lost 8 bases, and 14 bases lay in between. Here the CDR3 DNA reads TGTGCCAGCACCTCTCGGGGGAGGGAAGCTTTCTTT. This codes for CASTSRGREAFF.

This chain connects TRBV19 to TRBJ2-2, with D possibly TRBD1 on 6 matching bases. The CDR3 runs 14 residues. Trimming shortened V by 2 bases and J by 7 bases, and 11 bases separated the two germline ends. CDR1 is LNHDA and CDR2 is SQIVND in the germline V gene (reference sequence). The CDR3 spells CASSITGYGGELFF. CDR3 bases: TGTGCCAGTAGTATAACAGGGTATGGCGGGGAGCTGTTTTTT.

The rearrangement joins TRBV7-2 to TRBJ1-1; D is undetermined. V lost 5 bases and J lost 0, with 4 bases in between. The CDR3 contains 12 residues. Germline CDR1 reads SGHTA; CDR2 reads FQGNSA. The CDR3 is CASSNMNTEAFF. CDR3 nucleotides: TGTGCCAGCAGCAACATGAACACTGAAGCTTTCTTT.

The CDR3 here is CASSLVHGGQGQETQYF. As DNA, the CDR3 is TGTGCCAGCAGCTTAGTTCACGGGGGACAGGGGCAAGAGACCCAGTACTTC. The V and J genes are TRBV7-9 and TRBJ2-5, with 10 bases matching TRBD1. The ends lost 1 base at V and 2 bases at J; junction bases unmatched: 7. The CDR3 has 17 residues. Germline V gene sequence: CDR1 SEHNR, CDR2 FQNEAQ (reference sequence). Filled out from reference TRBV7-9 and TRBJ2-5, the complete variable domain reads DTGVSQNPRHKITKRGQNVTFRCDPISEHNRLYWYRQTLGQGPEFLTYFQNEAQLEKSRLLSDRFSAERPKGSFSTLEIQRTEQGDSAMYLCASSLVHGGQGQETQYFGPGTRLLVL.

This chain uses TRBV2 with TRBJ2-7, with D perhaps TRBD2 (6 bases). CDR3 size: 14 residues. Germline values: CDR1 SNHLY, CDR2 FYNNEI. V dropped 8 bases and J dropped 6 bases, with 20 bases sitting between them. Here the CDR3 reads CASEGGAFGGEQYF. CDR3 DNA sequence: TGTGCCAGCGAGGGCGGGGCCTTCGGAGGCGAGCAGTACTTC.

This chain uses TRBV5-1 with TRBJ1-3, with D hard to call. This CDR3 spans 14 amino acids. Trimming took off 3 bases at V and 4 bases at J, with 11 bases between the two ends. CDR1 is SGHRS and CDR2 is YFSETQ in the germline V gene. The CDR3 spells CASSWAESGNTIYF. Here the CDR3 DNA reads TGCGCCAGCAGCTGGGCCGAGTCGGGAAACACCATATATTTT.

In nucleotides, the CDR3 is TGTGCCAGCGGCCCGACTAGCGCCCCGGGGACCCAGTACTTC. As protein: CASGPTSAPGTQYF. The V call is TRBV11-2, the J call TRBJ2-5; 8 positions agree with TRBD2. The trim removed 8 bases at V and 7 bases at J, leaving 12 bases unmatched. CDR3 size: 14 residues. Per the germline V gene, CDR1 is SGHAT and CDR2 is FQNNGV.

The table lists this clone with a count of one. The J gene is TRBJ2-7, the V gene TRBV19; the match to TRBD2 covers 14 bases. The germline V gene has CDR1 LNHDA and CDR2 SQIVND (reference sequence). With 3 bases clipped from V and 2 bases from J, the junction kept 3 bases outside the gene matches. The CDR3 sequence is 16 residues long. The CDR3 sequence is CASSMGLAGDPYEQYF. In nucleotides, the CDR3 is TGTGCCAGTAGTATGGGACTAGCGGGGGACCCCTACGAGCAGTACTTC.